The rows below give T cell receptor beta chains drawn from one sample of a study of control samples from healthy donors and cancer patients. TCRdb keeps only in-frame clones here, not all; method: immunoSEQ multiplex PCR. This sample yields some 99,000 clones, of which around 89% are seen a single time; 17% belongs to the top ten. Sequenced: blood. The receptors were gathered from a woman between 50 and 59 years old in good health. CDR3s include the opening cysteine and the closing phenylalanine or tryptophan. D genes are given only for firm matches.

j_call v_call d_call cdr3_aa
TRBJ2-7 TRBV30 TRBD1 CAWTKDRGQEQYF
TRBJ1-2 TRBV13 . CASSSRAVDGYTF
TRBJ1-4 TRBV3-1/TRBV3-2 . CASSLKQRDSTLGSNEKLFF
TRBJ2-1 TRBV6-5 . CASSADYNEQFF
TRBJ1-2 TRBV6-5 . CASSYPGTDGYTF
TRBJ1-3 TRBV6-6 . CASRAPGVGNTIYF
TRBJ2-7 TRBV7-2 . CASSFGTNIYEQYF
TRBJ1-2 TRBV5-1 . CASSLGLVYGYTF
TRBJ1-6 TRBV27 . CASSLRDNNSPLHF
TRBJ2-5 TRBV7-3 . CASSLTRGSETQYF
TRBJ1-1 TRBV5-6 TRBD1 CASSLRQGGNTEAFF
TRBJ1-1 TRBV6-4 . CASSLGAGTEAFF
TRBJ2-2 TRBV6-5 . CASSYMGVDGELFF
TRBJ2-5 TRBV20-1 . CSASDIDGDRAETQYF
TRBJ1-4 TRBV14 . CASSQDRGTNEKLFF
TRBJ2-1 TRBV4-3 . CASSSGATQGSYNEQFF
TRBJ2-3 TRBV6-6 . CASTAYISTDTQYF
TRBJ2-6 TRBV27 . CASSASQGKTNVLTF
TRBJ2-1 TRBV4-1 TRBD2 CASSAGTRSSYNEQFF